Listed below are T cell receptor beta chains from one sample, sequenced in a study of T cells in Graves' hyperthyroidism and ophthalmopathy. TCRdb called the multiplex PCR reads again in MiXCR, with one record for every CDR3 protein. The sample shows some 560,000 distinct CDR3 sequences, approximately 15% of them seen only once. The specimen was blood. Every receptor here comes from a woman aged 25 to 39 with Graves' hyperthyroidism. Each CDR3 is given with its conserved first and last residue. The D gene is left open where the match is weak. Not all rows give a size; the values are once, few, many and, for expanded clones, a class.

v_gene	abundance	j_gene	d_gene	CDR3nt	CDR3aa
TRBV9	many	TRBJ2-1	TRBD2	TGTGCCAGCAGCCCCCCACTAGCGGCGAACTCCTACAATGAGCAGTTCTTC	CASSPPLAANSYNEQFF
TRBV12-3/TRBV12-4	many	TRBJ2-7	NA	TGTGCCAGCAGTTTACGGGATATGTACGAGCAGTACTTC	CASSLRDMYEQYF
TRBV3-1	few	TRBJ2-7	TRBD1	TGTGCCAGCAGCCAATTGGGACAGAGGAGCTCCTACGAGCAGTACTTC	CASSQLGQRSSYEQYF
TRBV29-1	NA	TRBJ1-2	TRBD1	TGCAGCGCCAGGGGGGTGACAGGGCATGGCTACACCTTC	CSARGVTGHGYTF
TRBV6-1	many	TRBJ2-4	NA	TGTGCCAGCAGTGAAGGGGGGATTCGGGACCCAGCTCACATTCAGTACTTC	CASSEGGIRDPAHIQYF
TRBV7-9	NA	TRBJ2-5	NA	TGTGCCAGCAGCTTAGACAGCGGAGGGGGGTTGGAGACCCAGTACTTC	CASSLDSGGGLETQYF
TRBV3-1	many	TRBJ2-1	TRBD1	TGTGCCAGCAGCCAAGTTTCCGGGACAGGGTCCTACAATGAGCAGTTCTTC	CASSQVSGTGSYNEQFF
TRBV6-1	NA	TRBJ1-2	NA	TGTGCCAGCAGTCCCCTTGGATGGGCTAACTATGGCTACACCTTC	CASSPLGWANYGYTF
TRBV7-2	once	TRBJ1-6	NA	TGTGCCAGCAGCTTAGAGAAGGGTTCGGCCCTCCACTTT	CASSLEKGSALHF
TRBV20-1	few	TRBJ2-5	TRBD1	TGCAGTGTAGAGGACAGGGGTATTCGTGAAGAGACCCAGTACTTC	CSVEDRGIREETQYF
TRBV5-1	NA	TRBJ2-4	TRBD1	TGCGCCAGCAGCTTGGGGGCAGGGGGATCCCCCTTAGACATTCAGTACTTC	CASSLGAGGSPLDIQYF
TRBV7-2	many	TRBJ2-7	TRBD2	TGTGCCAGCAGGGCGATAGCGGGAGGTTCCTACGAGCAGTACTTC	CASRAIAGGSYEQYF
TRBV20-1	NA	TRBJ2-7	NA	TGCAGTGCTAGAGATCTTAGGACTACCGGAAGTGGCGGCGAGCAGTACTTC	CSARDLRTTGSGGEQYF
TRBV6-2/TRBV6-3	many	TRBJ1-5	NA	TGTGCCAGCAGTCCCGGGGGAATTAGGACGAAGCCCCAGCATTTT	CASSPGGIRTKPQHF
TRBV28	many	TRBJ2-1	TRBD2	TGTGCCAGCAGTCAACCTAGCGGGAGTATCGATGAGCAGTTCTTC	CASSQPSGSIDEQFF
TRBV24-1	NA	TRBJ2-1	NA	TGTGCCACCAGTGACACCAGGGTACGTACAAGGAATGAGCAGTTCTTC	CATSDTRVRTRNEQFF
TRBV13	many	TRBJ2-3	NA	TGTGCCAGCAGCTCCCTAGCGTCGTTTCGGTACACAGATACGCAGTATTTT	CASSSLASFRYTDTQYF
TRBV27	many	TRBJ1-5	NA	TGTGCCAGCAGCTATGACGGGAATAGCAATCAGCCCCAGCATTTT	CASSYDGNSNQPQHF
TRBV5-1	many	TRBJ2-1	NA	TGTGCCAGCAGTTTAGAGGGGGGAGGGGGGTATAATGAGCAGTTCTTC	CASSLEGGGGYNEQFF
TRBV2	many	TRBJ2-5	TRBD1	TGTGCCAGCAGTTGGGGACAGGGACAAGAGACCCAGTACTTC	CASSWGQGQETQYF
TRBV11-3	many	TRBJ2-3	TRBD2	TGTGCCAGCAGCTTAGATACTAGCGGGAGGCCAGATACGCAGTATTTT	CASSLDTSGRPDTQYF
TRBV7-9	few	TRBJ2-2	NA	TGTGCCAGCAGCTTAGCGGCCGAAGGGCCCGGGGAGCTGTTTTTT	CASSLAAEGPGELFF
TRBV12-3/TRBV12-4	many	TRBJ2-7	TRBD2	TGTGCCAGCAGTTTTGATGGAGGACTAGCGGGAGGCGATTCCTACGAGCAGTACTTC	CASSFDGGLAGGDSYEQYF
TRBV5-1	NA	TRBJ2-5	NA	TGCGCCAGCAGCTTGGCCGTGGGAAACCAAGAGACCCAGTACTTC	CASSLAVGNQETQYF
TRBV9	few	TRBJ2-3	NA	TGTGCCAGCAGCGTACCCGGGATAACAGATACGCAGTATTTT	CASSVPGITDTQYF
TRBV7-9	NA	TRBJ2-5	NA	TGTGCCAGCAGCCCCAGACGACTGGGGGAGACCCAGTACTTC	CASSPRRLGETQYF
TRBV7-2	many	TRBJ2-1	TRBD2	TGTGCCAGCAGACGAGCGGGGGTAGACAATGAGCAGTTCTTC	CASRRAGVDNEQFF
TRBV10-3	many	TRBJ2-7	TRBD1	TGTGCCATCAGAGGAGGAGACAGGGTTGGTGAAGAGCAGTACTTC	CAIRGGDRVGEEQYF